This passage covers 18 T cell receptor beta chains from one sample sequenced in a study of T cell changes during pregnancy in multiple sclerosis. Data came from immunoSEQ multiplex PCR; TCRdb stores just in-frame clones and leaves some out. The sample lists about 79,000 clones, around 93% occurring once. The sample was peripheral blood, taken in the second trimester of pregnancy. The source of these receptors is a female donor in good health, enrolled as a control in a pregnancy study.

V usage is TRBV6-1 and J usage is TRBJ1-1; D is perhaps TRBD1 (5 bases). This CDR3 has 14 amino acids. Germline values: CDR1 MNHNS, CDR2 SASEGT. The V end lost 4 bases, the J end lost 0 bases, and 9 bases lay between the germline ends. Here the CDR3 DNA reads TGTGCCAGCAGTGCAGGGAATTTGAACACTGAAGCTTTCTTT. It yields the protein CASSAGNLNTEAFF.

The gene calls are TRBV7-8 and TRBJ2-7, with 7 bases lining up with TRBD1. The germline CDR1 and CDR2 sequences are SGHVS and FQNEAQ. This CDR3 has 14 residues. Germline trimming cut 5 bases from V and 3 bases from J; bases unmatched to any gene: 7. The CDR3 loop reads CASSLRRDSYEQYF. CDR3 bases: TGTGCCAGCAGCCTCCGCCGGGACAGCTACGAGCAGTACTTC.

J is TRBJ1-5 and V is TRBV18; TRBD1 agrees at 9 bases. The V segment lost 6 bases and the J segment 6 bases; nucleotides outside the gene matches: 6. This CDR3 has 14 residues. CDR1 is KGHSH and CDR2 is LQKENI in the germline V gene. CDR3 bases: TGTGCCAGCTCCCCTGGACAGGGGTTTCAGCCCCAGCATTTT. Encoded protein: CASSPGQGFQPQHF.

The chain uses TRBV4-3 and TRBJ2-5; 10 bases are shared with TRBD2. The CDR3 is made up of 16 amino acids. The V and J ends lost 0 bases and 5 bases, in that order; junction bases with no gene match: 6. CDR1 is LGHNA, CDR2 YSLEER, per germline. The CDR3 DNA is TGCGCCAGCAGCCAAGATACTAGCGGGGTACGTGAGACCCAGTACTTC. It codes for CASSQDTSGVRETQYF.

Concerning this clone itself: Other DNA sequences from this sample encode an identical CDR3 as well. CDR3 region: CASSLAGTGNTEAFF. CDR3 coding DNA: TGCGCCAGCAGCTTGGCTGGGACAGGGAACACTGAAGCTTTCTTT. V gene TRBV5-1 combines with J gene TRBJ1-1; 8 bases map to TRBD1. Per germline, CDR1 SGHRS and CDR2 YFSETQ. CDR3 length equals 15 residues. The V gene end was trimmed by 0 bases and the J gene end by 1 base; junction bases not matched to a gene: 2.

The V gene is TRBV13, the J gene TRBJ1-2, with 9 bases fitting TRBD1. Germline-derived CDR1 and CDR2 are PRHDT and FYEKMQ (reference sequence). V was pared by 1 base and J by 2 bases, with 5 bases of the junction left unmatched. The CDR3 sequence is 16 residues long. The CDR3 is CASSLVLTGGNYGYTF. The DNA of the CDR3 is TGTGCCAGCAGCTTAGTCCTGACAGGGGGAAACTATGGCTACACCTTC.

The gene calls are TRBV6-4 and TRBJ2-3; TRBD2 matches at 16 bases. Trimming cost V 6 bases and J 2 bases; bases outside gene matches: 2. Germline V gene sequence: CDR1 MRHNA, CDR2 SNTAGT. This CDR3 comprises 16 residues. The CDR3 reads CASSGTSGGDTDTQYF. DNA for the CDR3: TGTGCCAGCAGCGGGACTAGCGGGGGGGACACAGATACGCAGTATTTT.

The chain carries TRBV7-8 and TRBJ2-3; 8 bases are shared with TRBD2. Looked up from germline, CDR1 is SGHVS and CDR2 is FQNEAQ. The CDR3 spans 15 residues. J lost 6 bases, V lost 8 bases, and 13 bases had no gene match. The CDR3 spells CASGELAGLGDTQYF. The CDR3 nucleotides are TGTGCCAGCGGAGAATTAGCGGGGTTAGGGGATACGCAGTATTTT.

V is TRBV7-9 and J is TRBJ1-2; 8 bases map to TRBD1. Trimming removed 5 bases from V and 3 bases from J; junction bases left unmatched: 8. Germline V lookup: CDR1 SEHNR, CDR2 FQNEAQ (reference sequence). The CDR3 extends over 15 amino acids. This chain's CDR3 is CASSLGQGNYYGYTF. CDR3 nucleotides: TGTGCCAGCAGCCTAGGACAGGGCAATTACTATGGCTACACCTTC.

This chain uses TRBV18 with TRBJ2-3, with D possibly being TRBD1 (6 bases). This CDR3 has 15 residues. CDR1 and CDR2 from the germline V gene are KGHSH and LQKENI. With 3 bases removed from V and 4 bases from J, the gap between germline ends came to 14 bases. CDR3 amino acids: CASSPPPKGADTQYF. The CDR3 nucleotides are TGTGCCAGCTCACCCCCTCCCAAGGGGGCAGATACGCAGTATTTT. The full variable domain, its missing parts supplied by reference TRBV18 and TRBJ2-3, is NAGVMQNPRHLVRRRGQEARLRCSPMKGHSHVYWYRQLPEEGLKFMVYLQKENIIDESGMPKERFSAEFPKEGPSILRIQQVVRGDSAAYFCASSPPPKGADTQYFGPGTRLTVL.

V gene TRBV7-2 combines with J gene TRBJ2-7; D is possibly TRBD1 (6 bases). CDR1 SGHTA and CDR2 FQGNSA come from the germline V gene. V dropped 5 bases and J dropped 3 bases, with 11 bases sitting between them. The CDR3 has 13 residues. CDR3 amino acids: CASSPGHRYEQYF. DNA for the CDR3: TGTGCCAGCAGCCCGGGACACCGCTACGAGCAGTACTTC.

The J gene is TRBJ2-7, the V gene TRBV7-9, with 10 bases that match TRBD1. The germline V gene has CDR1 SEHNR and CDR2 FQNEAQ (reference sequence). The V gene end was trimmed by 1 base and the J gene end by 7 bases; junction bases not matched to a gene: 7. CDR3 size: 15 residues. The DNA of the CDR3 is TGTGCCAGCAGCTTAGTGGGACAGGGGCCCCTGGAGCAGTACTTC. The encoded protein is CASSLVGQGPLEQYF. The full variable domain, rest sourced from reference TRBV7-9 and TRBJ2-7, is DTGVSQNPRHKITKRGQNVTFRCDPISEHNRLYWYRQTLGQGPEFLTYFQNEAQLEKSRLLSDRFSAERPKGSFSTLEIQRTEQGDSAMYLCASSLVGQGPLEQYFGPGTRLTVT.

The chain carries TRBV7-3 and TRBJ2-5, with a tentative D call TRBD1 (5 bases). The CDR3 covers 15 residues. Trimming left V 1 base short and J 0 bases short, with 9 bases between. Germline-derived CDR1 and CDR2 are SGHTA and FQGTGA. CDR3 nucleotides: TGTGCCAGCAGCTTAAATTTGACAGACCAAGAGACCCAGTACTTC. Protein product: CASSLNLTDQETQYF.

This sequence joins TRBV15 and TRBJ1-4; D is unclear. This CDR3 region has 15 residues. Deletions cut 0 bases from V and 7 bases from J, with 12 bases between. The germline CDR1 and CDR2 sequences are LNHNV and YYDKDF (reference sequence). CDR3 sequence: CATSRDLGRTEKLFF. CDR3 DNA sequence: TGTGCCACCAGCAGAGATCTAGGGAGGACTGAAAAACTGTTTTTT. The variable domain in full, completed from reference TRBV15 and TRBJ1-4, reads DAMVIQNPRYQVTQFGKPVTLSCSQTLNHNVMYWYQQKSSQAPKLLFHYYDKDFNNEADTPDNFQSRRPNTSFCFLDIRSPGLGDTAMYLCATSRDLGRTEKLFFGSGTQLSVL.

This clone was picked up a small number of times. The chain employs TRBV27 and TRBJ1-1, with D unresolved. CDR3 size: 13 residues. CDR1 is MNHEY and CDR2 is SMNVEV in the germline V gene (reference sequence). Trimming removed 3 bases from V and 0 bases from J, with 5 bases in between. CDR3 in amino acids: CASSFRLNTEAFF. CDR3 nucleotides: TGTGCCAGCAGTTTCAGGCTGAACACTGAAGCTTTCTTT.

This rearrangement joins TRBV19 to TRBJ1-2; a weak D match, TRBD1 (6 bases). Trimming removed 0 bases at V and 7 bases at J, with 27 bases between. This CDR3 region has 19 residues. Per the germline V gene, CDR1 is LNHDA and CDR2 is SQIVND (reference sequence). The CDR3, as DNA: TGTGCCAGTAGTATAGATTCGGGGTGGGGGCTTCTTAGGTTTCGTGGCTACACCTTC. The encoded protein is CASSIDSGWGLLRFRGYTF.

This clone was seen a single time. The CDR3 region has the DNA TGTGCCAGCAGCTTAGTAAGTCCCGCGGGTCGGAACACTGAAGCTTTCTTT. Translating it yields CASSLVSPAGRNTEAFF. This sequence joins TRBV11-2 and TRBJ1-1; D unresolved. CDR1 and CDR2 from the germline V gene are SGHAT and FQNNGV. The CDR3 extends over 17 amino acids. V was shortened by 1 base and J by 1 base, with 16 bases between the two germline ends. Variable domain in full (rest from reference TRBV11-2 and TRBJ1-1): EAGVAQSPRYKIIEKRQSVAFWCNPISGHATLYWYQQILGQGPKLLIQFQNNGVVDDSQLPKDRFSAERLKGVDSTLKIQPAKLEDSAVYLCASSLVSPAGRNTEAFFGQGTRLTVV.

V usage is TRBV19 and J usage is TRBJ1-4; 8 nucleotides line up with TRBD1. V was clipped by 6 bases and J by 8 bases; unmatched bases: 8. The CDR3 has 14 amino acids. CDR1 is LNHDA, CDR2 SQIVND, per germline (reference sequence). This CDR3 is CASSPDREREKLFF. As DNA, the CDR3 is TGTGCCAGTAGCCCGGACAGGGAAAGGGAAAAACTGTTTTTT.